The entry that follows covers one T cell receptor (beta chain) sequence. This CDR3 has 15 amino acids. From germline, CDR1 is SGHTA and CDR2 FQGNSA. All TRB cDNA libraries came from 5' RACE performed with UMI labels. TCRdb re-called the 5' RACE reads and catalogs CDR3 proteins one per entry, DNA excluded. Its table lists 45,000 or so distinct CDR3 sequences. The data originate from a study of CXCR3-negative and CXCR3-positive naive CD8 T cells. Across the study: Sequencing gave 120 million to 150 million TRB reads overall, about 1.5 +/- 0.3 million per library.

The source of this sequence is a human donor in good health. Some clones in this sample may be carry-over from other donors' samples. This chain links TRBV7-2 with TRBJ2-1; the D call from TCRdb, TRBD2, cannot be confirmed without DNA. The sequenced material came from memory CD8+ T cells from blood. CDR3 in amino acids: CASSPWAGADNEQFF.